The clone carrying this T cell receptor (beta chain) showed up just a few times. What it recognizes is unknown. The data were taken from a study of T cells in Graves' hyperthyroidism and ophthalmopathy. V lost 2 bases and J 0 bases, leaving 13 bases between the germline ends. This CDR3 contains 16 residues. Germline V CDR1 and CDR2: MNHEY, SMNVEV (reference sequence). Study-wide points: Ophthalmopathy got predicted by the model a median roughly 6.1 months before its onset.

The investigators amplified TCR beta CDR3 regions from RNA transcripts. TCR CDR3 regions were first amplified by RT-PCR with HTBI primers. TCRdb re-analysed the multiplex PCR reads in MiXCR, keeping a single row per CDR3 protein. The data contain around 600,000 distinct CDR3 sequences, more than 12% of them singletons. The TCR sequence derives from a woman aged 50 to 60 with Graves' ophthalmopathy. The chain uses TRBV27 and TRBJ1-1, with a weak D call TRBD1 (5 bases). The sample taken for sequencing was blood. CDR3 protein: CASSLGPGRMNTEAFF. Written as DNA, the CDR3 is TGTGCCAGCAGTTTAGGGCCAGGGCGGATGAACACTGAAGCTTTCTTT.